This is a list of T cell receptor beta chains from one sample in a study of Graves' ophthalmopathy and Graves' hyperthyroidism. A single record per CDR3 protein comes from TCRdb applying MiXCR to the multiplex PCR reads. The table shows 560,000 or so distinct CDR3 sequences, with less than 45% occurring only once. What was sequenced was peripheral blood or thyroid tissue (not recorded which). Every receptor here comes from an adult man with Graves' hyperthyroidism. Each CDR3 is given with its conserved first and last residue. The D gene is left open where the match is weak. Clone sizes are given selectively: once, few, many, or a class where the clone is expanded.

>TRBJ2-5|few|TRBV19|TRBD2
TGTGCCAGTAGTATAGGGGGACTAGCGGGGCAAGAGACCCAGTACTTC
CASSIGGLAGQETQYF
>TRBJ2-7|many|TRBV12-3/TRBV12-4|TRBD1
TGTGCCAGCAGTTTAGGACAGGGGGCGGCTTACGAGCAGTACTTC
CASSLGQGAAYEQYF
>TRBJ1-2|many|TRBV7-9|-
TGTGCCAGCAGCTTAGCCCAGGGGCCATACTATGGCTACACCTTC
CASSLAQGPYYGYTF
>TRBJ2-7|few|TRBV5-1|TRBD2
TGCGCCAGCAGCTTGCAGGCGGGAGTTCAGGACGAGCAGTACTTC
CASSLQAGVQDEQYF
>TRBJ2-7|few|TRBV5-1|TRBD1
TGCGCCAGCAGCTTATCCGGGACAGGGGGATACGAGCAGTACTTC
CASSLSGTGGYEQYF
>TRBJ1-2|-|TRBV25-1|-
TGTGCCAGCAGCCTACCTCGGGATGGCTACACCTTC
CASSLPRDGYTF
>TRBJ1-2|many|TRBV12-3/TRBV12-4|TRBD1
TGTGCCAGCAGCCGGGGACAGTTGATGGGCTACACCTTC
CASSRGQLMGYTF
>TRBJ2-7|many|TRBV5-5|-
TGTGCCAGCAGCTACGCCTACGAGCAGTACTTC
CASSYAYEQYF
>TRBJ2-5|many|TRBV10-3|-
TGTGCCATCAGCTTTGGGAAGAAAGAGACCCAGTACTTC
CAISFGKKETQYF
>TRBJ2-1|-|TRBV24-1|TRBD2
TGTGCCACCAGTGATTTTCAGACTAGCGGGGACAATGAGCAGTTCTTC
CATSDFQTSGDNEQFF
>TRBJ2-2|many|TRBV25-1|-
TGTGCCAGCAGTGCAGGGACAATGAACACCGGGGAGCTGTTTTTT
CASSAGTMNTGELFF
>TRBJ2-5|-|TRBV2|TRBD1
TGTGCCAGCTCCTTCCCGACAGGGGCAGAGACCCAGTACTTC
CASSFPTGAETQYF
>TRBJ2-1|-|TRBV20-1|TRBD2
TGCAGTGCTGCCAGCGGGGGGAGCTCCTACAATGAGCAGTTCTTC
CSAASGGSSYNEQFF
>TRBJ2-5|-|TRBV5-1|-
TGCGCCAGCAGCTTGGTGGTCGGGGGAGGAGAGACCCAGTACTTC
CASSLVVGGGETQYF
>TRBJ1-5|-|TRBV19|-
TGTGCCAGTAGTCCAATCCGGGGGGGCAGGGCCTATAGCAATCAGCCCCAGCATTTT
CASSPIRGGRAYSNQPQHF
>TRBJ1-1|-|TRBV12-3/TRBV12-4|-
TGTGCCAGCAGCCATTACCGACAAGGGGGAGAAACTGAAGCTTTCTTT
CASSHYRQGGETEAFF
>TRBJ1-1|-|TRBV30|-
TGTGCCTGGAGTGTAGTCGATTTGATGGCTTTCTTT
CAWSVVDLMAFF
>TRBJ2-5|-|TRBV5-1|-
TGCGCCAGCAGCCGGGACCCTAGTATGCAAGAGACCCAGTACTTC
CASSRDPSMQETQYF
>TRBJ1-1|-|TRBV7-2|-
TGTGCCAGCAGCTTAGGACTAGCGGGAGGGGAAGCTTTCTTT
CASSLGLAGGEAFF
>TRBJ1-2|few|TRBV6-5|TRBD1
TGTGCCAGCAGTTTTTCCGCCGGGACAGACTATGGCTACACCTTC
CASSFSAGTDYGYTF
>TRBJ1-2|many|TRBV4-1|-
TGCGCCAGCAGCCAAGATGAATTCGGTGTCTATGGCTACACCTTC
CASSQDEFGVYGYTF
>TRBJ1-5|-|TRBV2|TRBD1
TGTGCCAGCAGTTACCGCTACCGGGACAGGGTGGGGAGCAATCAGCCCCAGCATTTT
CASSYRYRDRVGSNQPQHF
>TRBJ1-1|many|TRBV12-3/TRBV12-4|TRBD1
TGTGCCAGCAGCCGACAGGGGCAGAACACTGAAGCTTTCTTT
CASSRQGQNTEAFF
>TRBJ2-5|many|TRBV9|TRBD2
TGTGCCAGCAGCCCTACTGGACTAGCTAAACAAGAGACCCAGTACTTC
CASSPTGLAKQETQYF
>TRBJ1-1|-|TRBV15|TRBD1
TGTGCCACCAGCAGAGTGCTCGGGACAGCCTCTGAAGCTTTCTTT
CATSRVLGTASEAFF
>TRBJ2-7|-|TRBV7-9|-
TGTGCCAGCAGCTTAGTGGGGACTTCTACCTACGAGCAGTACTTC
CASSLVGTSTYEQYF
>TRBJ1-1|-|TRBV18|TRBD1
TGTGCCAGCTCACCACCTACAGGGGGTGGCACTGAAGCTTTCTTT
CASSPPTGGGTEAFF
>TRBJ2-7|many|TRBV2|-
TGTGCCAGTTCGAGACAGACCTACGAGCAGTACTTC
CASSRQTYEQYF
>TRBJ2-5|many|TRBV2|TRBD2
TGTGCCGGCAAGACTAGCGGGGGGACCCAAGAGACCCAGTACTTC
CAGKTSGGTQETQYF
>TRBJ2-5|-|TRBV12-3/TRBV12-4|TRBD1
TGTGCCAGCAATCACCGACAGGGCAGCCAAGAGACCCAGTACTTC
CASNHRQGSQETQYF
>TRBJ2-1|few|TRBV15|TRBD1
TGTGCCACCAGCAGAGGGGACAGGGGGAACTACAATGAGCAGTTCTTC
CATSRGDRGNYNEQFF
>TRBJ1-6|many|TRBV5-1|TRBD1
TGCGCCAGCAGAACAGGGGAAAGCAATTCACCCCTCCACTTT
CASRTGESNSPLHF
>TRBJ2-2|-|TRBV10-3|TRBD2
TGTGCCAGCAGTGTTGTGAGCGGGGGGGCCGCCACCGGGGAGCTGTTTTTT
CASSVVSGGAATGELFF
>TRBJ2-6|-|TRBV25-1|-
TGTGCCAGCAGTGAGTTGGGGAGCTCTGGGGCCAACGTCCTGACTTTC
CASSELGSSGANVLTF
>TRBJ2-1|-|TRBV29-1|-
TGCAGCGTTGAAAAGGGTAATGAGCAGTTCTTC
CSVEKGNEQFF
>TRBJ1-1|few|TRBV6-5|TRBD1
TGTGCCAGCAGTTACTCGGGACAGGAAGCTTTCTTT
CASSYSGQEAFF